Reported below is one T cell receptor beta chain. Its antigen is unknown. The source of the sample is a study of T cells in localized non-small cell lung cancer. Points from the study as a whole: It was uninvolved adjacent lung that showed the highest T cell clonality, exceeding tumor. Among the top 100 tumor clones, a median approximately 55 appeared in adjacent lung.

The repertoire was sequenced with immunoSEQ multiplex PCR; TCRdb's copy has only in-frame clones and lacks some. This sample yields about 1,500 clones, of which 36% are seen a single time; about an eighth belongs to the top ten. Looked up from germline, CDR1 is MNHGY and CDR2 is SAAAGT. With 5 bases removed from V and 1 base from J, the gap between germline ends came to 26 bases. The CDR3 contains 19 residues. The V call is TRBV6-8, the J call TRBJ1-1; TRBD1 is a possible D gene (5 bases). The sample consisted of lung tumor tissue, taken before any cancer treatment. This receptor was identified in a woman aged 40-69 years with stage I lung adenocarcinoma. The CDR3 loop reads CASSEIGPGFLGTNTEAFF. The CDR3 region has the DNA TGTGCCAGCAGTGAGATAGGGCCAGGGTTCCTGGGGACGAACACTGAAGCTTTCTTT.